This T cell receptor (beta chain) was captured by sequencing in a study of cytomegalovirus exposure and HLA in healthy donors (dated by TCRdb to the late 2010s). Some background on the complete study: According to an earlier analysis of a few hundred of the donors, some 180 million T cells yielded approximately 120 million unique TCR beta sequences and about 300 Gb of sequence data. An early release covering some 640 HLA-typed donors comprised roughly 300 gigabases of sequencing data and tens of millions of unique TCR sequences. Of the 398 genotyped donors, around 81% fell in the genetic ancestry cluster associated with self-reported Caucasian donors. The study aimed to test whether cataloging public T cell receptors could reveal signatures of past pathogen exposure. The T cell repertoires of under 750 subjects were profiled by immunosequencing and related to cytomegalovirus serostatus. A separate validation cohort of more than 100 different subjects was used in addition to the roughly 640-subject first cohort. The study combined high-throughput TCR immunosequencing, statistical association of individual TCRs with disease status, and machine learning to predict cytomegalovirus infection status. To study patterns of TCR occurrence, a later analysis re-analyzed previously published TCR beta repertoires from just over 650 donors and added high-resolution HLA genotyping. Rather than drawing on any new phenotypic data, the later analysis identified candidate immune exposures from TCR beta sequences and the way those sequences occurred across donors. An earlier analysis of around 580 of the donors used high-throughput TCR beta sequencing to judge whether each TCR beta V gene segment behaved as functional or pseudogenic. Donor age, sex, ethnicity and CMV serostatus were compiled together with the repertoire data. Genome-wide SNP genotypes for about 55% of the roughly 670 donors were used in a later genetic analysis, which treated that subset as a discovery cohort. All discovery cohort repertoires had been generated on a single sequencing platform. HLA typing covered class I and class II loci at four-digit resolution. The number of donors typed differed by locus, with 629-630 for A, B, C, DRB1 and DQB1, about 500 for DQA1, over 600 for DPA1, and approximately 470 for DPB1. About five DR-DQ haplotypes were treated as single units for association and clustering because of strong linkage in the cohort. Among under 450 genotyped donors of the cohort, an average of roughly 240,000 unique TCR beta nucleotide sequences were sequenced per donor, around 18% of them non-productive. The investigation overall reported the following: A total of fewer than 200 TCR beta chains were listed by the study as associated with cytomegalovirus. Linkage disequilibrium might explain the correlated functional status among segregating V segments, but an unknown experimental factor could not be excluded. HLA typing was unavailable for some donors at each locus, so association tests used only the typed subset. According to the authors, the approach could potentially be generalized to other disease states and immunological phenotypes. Presence/absence analyses assumed roughly uniform sequencing depth across donors, an assumption that may not hold. A group of highly shared sequence variants was considered likely to be a technical artifact of the sequencing pipeline. In an earlier analysis of some 500 of the donors, most TCR beta V segments appeared in productive rearrangements about 87% or about 30% of the time, broadly matching IMGT annotations. A later analysis associated approximately 17,000 TCR beta sequences with specific HLA alleles at a false discovery rate of 0.05. In vitro tests confirmed that three of the cytomegalovirus-associated TCR beta chains recognize cytomegalovirus antigens. The classifier was reported to diagnose cytomegalovirus status with high specificity and sensitivity in both the original and validation cohorts. A further reported finding was that TCR beta sequences accurately predicted the HLA-A and HLA-B alleles for most subjects in the first cohort. A later analysis found that most CMV-associated TCR beta chains appeared HLA-restricted, with HLA associations seemingly driven largely by CMV exposure. A later analysis reported that several top co-occurrence clusters appeared linked to parvovirus B19, influenza, CMV and Epstein-Barr virus. In a later analysis, TCR association rates were found to vary across HLA loci, with the most associated TCRs seen for DRB1 alleles and the fewest for HLA-C alleles. When HLA alleles, especially DR and DQ, strongly co-occurred, attributing TCR associations to individual alleles was difficult. Most TCR sequences were observed very rarely across donors, whereas some public TCRs were present in many individuals. For the cohort, immune exposure information was limited to CMV serostatus. The earlier analysis of 587 of the donors excluded roughly 17 rarely observed V segments, including chromosome 9 orphons, because counts were too low. In a later genetic analysis, a missense DCLRE1C variant was associated with V-gene and J-gene trimming of TCR beta chains, and the association was replicated in an independent cohort. According to a later genetic analysis, donors in an Asian-associated ancestry cluster had fewer N-insertions in productive TCRs than the approximately 630-donor mean. In a later analysis, HLA-associated TCR beta chains were found to be more clonally expanded and to have lower generation probabilities than equally common non-associated chains. Only TCR beta chains were sequenced in this cohort, and the absence of alpha or paired-chain data limited detectable features.

Concerning this clone: Its antigen is currently not known.

To prepare the library, the immunoSEQ multiplex PCR assay was applied. A mixture of 60 forward primers for TCR Vbeta segments and 13 reverse primers for TCR Jbeta segments was used in the multiplex PCR. A multiplex PCR assay on genomic DNA amplified the CDR3 region of rearranged TCR beta genes. On the Illumina HiSeq System, the amplified TCR beta libraries were sequenced as 87-base-pair reads. Per the original workflow: A later analysis counted tens of millions of unique TCR beta chains across the 666 repertoires, and around 9.9 million of these chains were shared by at least two donors. A nearest-neighbor algorithm error-corrected the raw reads and collapsed the reads into unique sequences, merging closely related sequences to remove PCR and sequencing errors. To assign V, D and J gene segments, CDR3 sequences were aligned to IMGT reference sequences. Each retained sequence needed at least a six-nucleotide match to both a V gene segment and a J gene segment. Rearrangements were classified as productive when the CDR3 lacked stop codons and remained in frame with V and J, and all other rearrangements were classified as non-productive. CDR3 was defined according to IMGT convention as the region running from the second conserved V-encoded cysteine to the conserved J-encoded phenylalanine. Sequences without an unambiguous match to a single V gene segment were excluded from the earlier analysis of approximately 560 of the donors. In an earlier analysis of approximately 590 of the donors, V segments were called functional above 56.7% productive rearrangements and were called segregating when the between-donor standard deviation exceeded 5%. A statistical classification framework was developed to diagnose cytomegalovirus status using the catalog of TCR beta chain sequences. In a later analysis, TCR nucleotide sequences were compared against IMGT/GENE-DB human TR gene sequences so that V and J genes could be assigned. Using the TCRdist pipeline, a later analysis assigned CDR3 sequences along with most-parsimonious VDJ recombination scenarios. In a later analysis, each TCR beta chain was defined by its CDR3 amino acid sequence together with its V-gene family, and reads lacking a unique V-gene family were excluded. In a later analysis, around 600 highly shared, low-generation-probability nucleotide sequences were removed to address suspected cross-contamination and a sequencing artifact. For each public chain, a later analysis derived a clonal expansion index from normalized ranks of inferred template counts within each repertoire. In a later analysis, generation probabilities were computed with a VDJ recombination model fitted to out-of-frame rearrangements, and the resulting probabilities were checked against IGoR. A later analysis scored TCR-TCR, TCR-HLA and TCR-CMV co-occurrence with hypergeometric tests, applying a repertoire-size bias correction to TCR pairs. To estimate false discovery rates, a later analysis permuted the HLA or CMV assignments 20 times. In a later analysis, co-occurring TCRs were grouped using DBSCAN, with TCRdist sequence similarity added in when clustering inside HLA-allele-positive subsets. For co-occurrence clustering, repertoires with fewer than 30,000 or more than 120,000 public chains were excluded, along with a handful of repertoires with anomalous nucleotide sharing. TCRdb took over this immuneACCESS table, retaining in-frame rearrangements with V and J assigned. Such tables are incomplete; in checked studies, under half of the missing clones stem from an unresolved V gene, and the remainder is unexplained. D and trimming were read from the DNA, whereas the V and J calls and clone size are those reported in that table. The sample table includes fewer than 100,000 clones. The top ten constitute approximately 1.4% of the sample.

The cohort was made up of hundreds of healthy bone marrow donors. All cohort members were sampled while nominally healthy, although unrecorded immune exposures were likely present. The donor was CMV seronegative and was included in the group of over 300 seronegative cohort members. Each donor provided a peripheral blood sample, and peripheral blood mononuclear cells were used for TCR beta sequencing. The Qiagen DNeasy Blood Extraction Kit was used to extract genomic DNA from the blood cell samples. The TCR was taken from an older woman in good health and CMV-seronegative. The sequenced material came from PBMCs.

The sequenced DNA: TGCGCCAGCAGCCAAGTACTAGCGGGAGGGGAAAGCACAGATACGCAGTATTTT. Its translation reads: CASSQVLAGGESTDTQYF. The chain is made from TRBV4-1 and TRBJ2-3; 13 bases in the junction line up with TRBD2. V loses 1 base at its end and J loses 0 bases; junction bases beyond the gene matches: 4. The germline V gene supplies CDR1 MGHRA and CDR2 YSYEKL. Including cysteine and phenylalanine, the CDR3 has 18 amino acids. This entry keeps only the CDR3 DNA: 54 bases, framed from base 1.